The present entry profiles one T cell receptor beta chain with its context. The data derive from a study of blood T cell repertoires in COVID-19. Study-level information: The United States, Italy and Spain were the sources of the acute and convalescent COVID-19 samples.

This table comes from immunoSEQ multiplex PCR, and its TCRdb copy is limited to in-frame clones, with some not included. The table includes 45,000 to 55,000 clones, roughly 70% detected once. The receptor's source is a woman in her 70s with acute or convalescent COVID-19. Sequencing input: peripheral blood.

For the CDR3, the DNA is TGTGCCAGCAGCCAAGAACAGGGAGAAGATCAGCCCCAGCATTTT. Its protein is CASSQEQGEDQPQHF. The chain joins TRBV4-2 to TRBJ1-5; tentatively, D is TRBD1 (6 bases). V was trimmed by 0 bases and J by 5 bases, leaving 11 bases between them. This CDR3 region has 15 residues. Germline CDR1 LGHNA, CDR2 YNFKEQ.